A single sample gave rise to the 12 T cell receptor beta chains below, sequenced in a study of identical twins. MiXCR, applied by TCRdb to the 5' RACE reads, yields one record per CDR3 protein. Of 750,000 to 950,000 distinct CDR3 sequences in the sample, 9% to 15% are singletons; the top ten hold about 1.6%. The same data also went into a second study, on yellow fever vaccine responses in identical twins.

The specimen was PBMCs. The receptors originated from a woman aged 18-29 years in good health.

The table lists this clonotype with many counts. The chain combines TRBV7-7 with TRBJ2-3, with 9 nucleotides matching TRBD1. Germline CDR1 reads SSHAT; CDR2 reads FNYEAQ (reference sequence). The length of the CDR3 is 16 residues. The V segment lost 5 bases and the J segment 2 bases; nucleotides outside the gene matches: 8. CDR3 residues: CASSLGTGRFTDTQYF. The CDR3 coding sequence is TGTGCCAGCAGCCTGGGGACAGGGCGATTCACAGATACGCAGTATTTT.

This clonotype was counted ten times or more. The J gene is TRBJ2-3, the V gene TRBV12-3 or TRBV12-4; 12 bases map to TRBD2. The CDR3 contains 14 residues. Losses at the gene ends were 7 bases for V and 3 bases for J; bases not matched to a gene: 2. The CDR3 loop is CASTLAGGTDTQYF. Here the CDR3 DNA reads TGTGCCAGCACCCTAGCGGGGGGGACAGATACGCAGTATTTT.

This clonotype was counted between two and nine times. The CDR3 DNA follows: TGCGCCAGCAGCTTGGAAGGGGTAGGGCAAGAGACCCAGTACTTC. Its translation: CASSLEGVGQETQYF. The J gene is TRBJ2-5, the V gene TRBV5-1, with a tentative D call TRBD1 (5 bases). The CDR3 contains 15 residues. Trimming removed 0 bases from V and 2 bases from J, with 11 bases in between. Germline lookup yields CDR1 SGHRS and CDR2 YFSETQ.

The chain joins TRBV28 to TRBJ2-7, with D uncertain. Germline V gene sequence: CDR1 MDHEN, CDR2 SYDVKM. V was trimmed by 7 bases and J by 2 bases, leaving 18 bases between them. The CDR3 totals 15 residues. This CDR3 reads CASIRRALFTYEQYF. For the CDR3, the DNA is TGTGCCAGCATCCGTAGGGCACTCTTCACCTACGAGCAGTACTTC.

This clonotype was recorded a few times. The CDR3 here is CASSSPGTGYEQYV. The CDR3 DNA sequence: TGTGCCAGCAGTTCACCCGGGACAGGGTACGAGCAGTACGTC. The chain recombines TRBV6-5 with TRBJ2-7; 9 nucleotides align to TRBD1. The CDR3 loop spans 14 amino acids. The V and J ends lost 4 bases and 4 bases, in that order; junction bases with no gene match: 5. CDR1 and CDR2 (germline): MNHEY, SVGAGI.

The table lists this clonotype with a few counts. This chain uses TRBV5-1 with TRBJ2-6, with D uncertain. V shed 0 bases and J shed 5 bases, with 6 bases lying between them. The CDR3 has 14 residues. CDR1 is SGHRS and CDR2 is YFSETQ in the germline V gene. This chain's CDR3 is CASSLDSRANVLTF. DNA of the CDR3: TGCGCCAGCAGCTTGGATAGTAGGGCCAACGTCCTGACTTTC. The whole variable domain, filled in from reference TRBV5-1 and TRBJ2-6, reads KAGVTQTPRYLIKTRGQQVTLSCSPISGHRSVSWYQQTPGQGLQFLFEYFSETQRNKGNFPGRFSGRQFSNSRSEMNVSTLELGDSALYLCASSLDSRANVLTFGAGSRLTVL.

Comments on this clonotype: The junction does not match germline at one end; this may be a read error. J is TRBJ2-1 and V is TRBV3-1, with 7 bases matching TRBD2. This CDR3 has 17 residues. Germline values: CDR1 LGHDT, CDR2 YNNKEL (reference sequence). This chain's CDR3 is CASCQLRRETSYNEQFF. The CDR3 DNA follows: TGTGCCAGCTGCCAACTCCGGCGGGAGACCTCCTACAATGAGCAGTTCTTC.

The gene calls are TRBV10-2 and TRBJ1-5; TRBD1 matches at 8 bases. CDR1 WSHSY and CDR2 SAAADI come from the germline V gene. J was trimmed by 3 bases and V by 6 bases; bases with no gene match: 7. The CDR3 contains 15 residues. In nucleotides, the CDR3 is TGCGCCAGCAGGACCGGACAGGGTACCAATCAGCCCCAGCATTTT. Its translation: CASRTGQGTNQPQHF.

This clonotype was seen repeatedly, ten times or more. The chain combines TRBV20-1 with TRBJ2-1; TRBD2 matches 7 bases. The CDR3 is 13 amino acids. Per germline, CDR1 DFQATT and CDR2 SNEGSKA (reference sequence). V lost 0 bases, J lost 9 bases, and 5 bases stayed unmatched. This CDR3 is CSAREGGVSEQFF. CDR3 DNA sequence: TGCAGTGCTAGAGAGGGGGGGGTCAGTGAGCAGTTCTTC.

This clonotype was seen repeatedly, ten times or more. The rearrangement links TRBV6-5 to TRBJ1-3, with unresolved D. This CDR3 contains 14 residues. The V end was cut by 2 bases, the J end by 0 bases, with 5 bases between. Looked up from germline, CDR1 is MNHEY and CDR2 is SVGAGI. CDR3 bases: TGTGCCAGCAGTTACGGCAGCTCTGGAAACACCATATATTTT. It specifies CASSYGSSGNTIYF.

Only a few counts were recorded for this clonotype. V and J are TRBV2 and TRBJ2-2; possibly TRBD1 or TRBD2 for D (5 bases each). Trimming took 4 bases from V and 1 from J, leaving 16 bases between them. Germline CDR1 reads SNHLY; CDR2 reads FYNNEI. The CDR3 totals 17 residues. CDR3 DNA: TGTGCCAGCAGTGGTTTGGGGGAGTTGGTGAACACCGGGGAGCTGTTTTTT. Residues: CASSGLGELVNTGELFF.

In the case of this clonotype: The germline gene is not matched at one end of the junction; a read error may be the cause. The chain is built from TRBV3-1 and TRBJ1-1; TRBD1 matches 7 bases. The germline V gene encodes CDR1 LGHDT and CDR2 YNNKEL (reference sequence). There are 19 residues in the CDR3. The CDR3, as DNA: TGTGCCACCAGCTTAAGACCCGGGGTACAGGGGCGCCTTGGGACTGAAGCTTTCTTT. This encodes CATSLRPGVQGRLGTEAFF.